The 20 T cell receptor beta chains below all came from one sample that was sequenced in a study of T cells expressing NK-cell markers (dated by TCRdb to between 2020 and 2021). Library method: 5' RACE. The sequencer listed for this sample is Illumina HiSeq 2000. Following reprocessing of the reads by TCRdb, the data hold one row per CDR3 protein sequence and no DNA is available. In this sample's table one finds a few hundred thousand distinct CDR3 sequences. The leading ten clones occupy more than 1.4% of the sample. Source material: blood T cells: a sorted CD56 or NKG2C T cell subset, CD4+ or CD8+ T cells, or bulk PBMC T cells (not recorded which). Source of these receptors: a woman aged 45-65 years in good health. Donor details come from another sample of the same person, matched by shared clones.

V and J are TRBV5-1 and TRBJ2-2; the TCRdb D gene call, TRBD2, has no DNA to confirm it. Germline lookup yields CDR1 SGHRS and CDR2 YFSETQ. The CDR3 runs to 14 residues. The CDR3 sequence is CASSSLAGEGELFF.

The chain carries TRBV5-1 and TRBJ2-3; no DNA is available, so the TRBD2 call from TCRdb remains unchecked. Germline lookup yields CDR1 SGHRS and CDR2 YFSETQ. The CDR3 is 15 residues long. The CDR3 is CASSAGLQSTDTQYF.

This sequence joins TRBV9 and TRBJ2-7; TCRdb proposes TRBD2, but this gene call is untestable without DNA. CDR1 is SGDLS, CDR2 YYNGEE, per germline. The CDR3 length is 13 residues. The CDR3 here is CASSVRGGPEQYF.

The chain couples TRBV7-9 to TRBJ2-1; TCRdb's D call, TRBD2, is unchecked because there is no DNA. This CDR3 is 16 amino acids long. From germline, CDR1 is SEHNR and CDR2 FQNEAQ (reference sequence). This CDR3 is CASSLGISSGEGMQFF.

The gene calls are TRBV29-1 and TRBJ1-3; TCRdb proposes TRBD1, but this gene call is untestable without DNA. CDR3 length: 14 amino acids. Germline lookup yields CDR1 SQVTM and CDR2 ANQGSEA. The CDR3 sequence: CSVFDRTSGNTIYF.

The CDR3 loop is CSTRTASYNEQFF. The chain recombines TRBV29-1 with TRBJ2-1; the TCRdb D gene call, TRBD2, has no DNA to confirm it. The CDR3 spans 13 residues. Germline CDR1 and CDR2: SQVTM and ANQGSEA.

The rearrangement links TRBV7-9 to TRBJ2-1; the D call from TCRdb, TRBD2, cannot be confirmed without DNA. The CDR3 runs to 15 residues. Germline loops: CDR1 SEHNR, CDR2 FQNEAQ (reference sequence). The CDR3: CASSLLWAGLDEQFF.

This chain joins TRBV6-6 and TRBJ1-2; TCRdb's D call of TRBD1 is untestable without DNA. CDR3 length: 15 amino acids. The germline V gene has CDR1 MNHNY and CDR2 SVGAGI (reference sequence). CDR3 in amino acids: CASSYTGQGNYGYTF.

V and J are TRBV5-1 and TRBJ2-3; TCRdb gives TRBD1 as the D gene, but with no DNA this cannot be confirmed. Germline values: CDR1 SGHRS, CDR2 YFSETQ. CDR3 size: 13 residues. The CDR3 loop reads CASIRDSAGTQYF.

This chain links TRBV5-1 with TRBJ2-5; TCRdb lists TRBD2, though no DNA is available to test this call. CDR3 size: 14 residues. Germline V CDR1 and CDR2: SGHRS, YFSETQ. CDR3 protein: CASSFSPGRETQYF.

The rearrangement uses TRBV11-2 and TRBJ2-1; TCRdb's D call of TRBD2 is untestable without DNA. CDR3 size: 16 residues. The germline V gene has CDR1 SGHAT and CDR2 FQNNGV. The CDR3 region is CASSLAGTSFSREQFF. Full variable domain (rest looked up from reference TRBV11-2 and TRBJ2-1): EAGVAQSPRYKIIEKRQSVAFWCNPISGHATLYWYQQILGQGPKLLIQFQNNGVVDDSQLPKDRFSAERLKGVDSTLKIQPAKLEDSAVYLCASSLAGTSFSREQFFGPGTRLTVL.

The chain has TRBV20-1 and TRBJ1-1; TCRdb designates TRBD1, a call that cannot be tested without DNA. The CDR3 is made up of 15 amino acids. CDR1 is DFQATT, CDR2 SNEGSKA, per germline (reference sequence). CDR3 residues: CSARPRRQKNTEAFF.

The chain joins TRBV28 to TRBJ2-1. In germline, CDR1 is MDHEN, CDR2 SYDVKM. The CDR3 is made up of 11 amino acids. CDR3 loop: CASSKLNEQFF.

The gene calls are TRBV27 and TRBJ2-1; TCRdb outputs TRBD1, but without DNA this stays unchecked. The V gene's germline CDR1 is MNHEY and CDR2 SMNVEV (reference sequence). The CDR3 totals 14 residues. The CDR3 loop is CASSTRASNNEQFF.

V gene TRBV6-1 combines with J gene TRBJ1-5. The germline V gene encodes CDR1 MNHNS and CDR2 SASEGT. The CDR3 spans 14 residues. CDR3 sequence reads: CASSEAPGIKPQHF.

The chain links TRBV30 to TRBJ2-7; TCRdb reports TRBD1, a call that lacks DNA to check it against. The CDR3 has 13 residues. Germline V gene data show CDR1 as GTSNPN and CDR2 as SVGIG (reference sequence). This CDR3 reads CAWSGDSAYEQYF.

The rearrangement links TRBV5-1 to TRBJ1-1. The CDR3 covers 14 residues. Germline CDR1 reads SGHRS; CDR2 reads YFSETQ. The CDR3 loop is CASRELSMNTEAFF.

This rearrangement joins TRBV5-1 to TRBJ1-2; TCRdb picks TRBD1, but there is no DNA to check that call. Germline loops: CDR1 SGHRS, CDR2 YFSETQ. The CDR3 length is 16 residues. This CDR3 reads CASSLAPTGANYGYTF.

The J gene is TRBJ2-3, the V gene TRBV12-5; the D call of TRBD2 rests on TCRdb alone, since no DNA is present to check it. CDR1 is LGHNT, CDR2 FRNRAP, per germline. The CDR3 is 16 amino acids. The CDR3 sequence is CASGFRQRASTDTQYF.

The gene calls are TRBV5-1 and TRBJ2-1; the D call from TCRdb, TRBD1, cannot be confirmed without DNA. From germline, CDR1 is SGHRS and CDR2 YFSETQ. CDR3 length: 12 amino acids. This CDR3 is CASSWGTGEQFF.